These 23 T cell receptor beta chains were sequenced from one sample in a study of identical twins. MiXCR, run by TCRdb on the 5' RACE reads, gives a single entry per CDR3 protein. The table lists approximately 210,000 distinct CDR3 sequences, approximately 5.9% of them singletons. These data also featured in a second study, about T cells expressing NK-cell markers.

The sequencing input was CD8+ T cells sorted from blood. These receptors all come from a woman aged 18-30 years in good health.

This clonotype was seen a handful of times. The chain has TRBV9 and TRBJ1-1; no reliable D call. Germline-derived CDR1 and CDR2 are SGDLS and YYNGEE. Trimming stripped 3 bases from V and 4 bases from J, with 7 bases between. CDR3 length: 12 residues. The CDR3 is CASSAFGTEAFF. Written as DNA, the CDR3 is TGTGCCAGCAGCGCCTTCGGCACTGAAGCTTTCTTT.

This clonotype was counted a few times. The CDR3 DNA is TGTGCCAGCAGTGACGATGTAGCAGGAAGCACAGATACGCAGTATTTT. Amino acids: CASSDDVAGSTDTQYF. V is TRBV6-4 and J is TRBJ2-3; D unclear. This CDR3 has 16 residues. The germline gives CDR1 MRHNA, CDR2 SNTAGT. Trimming stripped 2 bases from V and 0 bases from J, with 12 bases between.

This clonotype was picked up a small number of times. V and J are TRBV7-9 and TRBJ2-3; D is possibly TRBD2 (7 bases). This CDR3 contains 17 residues. Germline V gives CDR1 SEHNR, CDR2 FQNEAQ (reference sequence). The V and J ends lost 6 bases and 3 bases respectively, with 22 bases between them. In DNA form, the CDR3 reads TGTGCCAGCAGAAATACGGGGGGCCGTTTCCCTACAGATACGCAGTATTTT. Its protein product is CASRNTGGRFPTDTQYF.

In this sample, this clonotype turned up many times. The V gene is TRBV20-1, the J gene TRBJ2-1; D gene unclear. Germline-derived CDR1 and CDR2 are DFQATT and SNEGSKA (reference sequence). CDR3 length: 14 amino acids. V was trimmed by 5 bases and J by 0 bases, leaving 11 bases between them. The CDR3 bases are TGCAGTGCTCCTAGTGAATACTCCTACAATGAGCAGTTCTTC. This sequence encodes CSAPSEYSYNEQFF.

The chain carries TRBV7-9 and TRBJ2-7, with 7 bases fitting TRBD1. The CDR3 totals 17 residues. Germline CDR1 is SEHNR and CDR2 is FQNEAQ (reference sequence). Trimming cost V 5 bases and J 2 bases; bases outside gene matches: 15. CDR3 bases: TGTGCCAGCAGCGCGTCTGCCGGCGACAGGGATCCCTACGAGCAGTACTTC. Translation gives CASSASAGDRDPYEQYF.

The CDR3 DNA follows: TGTGCCAGCATTAAAACAGGGGCCATACGGGGGGATCTCTCCTACAATGAGCAGTTCTTC. Its protein product is CASIKTGAIRGDLSYNEQFF. V usage is TRBV6-2 or TRBV6-3 and J usage is TRBJ2-1; TRBD1 or TRBD2 may be the D gene (7 bases each). The ends were cut back, 7 bases at V and 0 bases at J, with 28 bases in the middle. Germline-derived CDR1 and CDR2 are MNHEY and SVGEGT. CDR3 length: 20 residues.

The chain recombines TRBV7-9 with TRBJ2-7, with a possible D match to TRBD2 (5 bases). Germline loops: CDR1 SEHNR, CDR2 FQNEAQ (reference sequence). The CDR3 covers 15 residues. V shed 1 base and J shed 6 bases, with 16 bases lying between them. The CDR3 spells CASSLVALSRGEQYF. The CDR3, as DNA: TGTGCCAGCAGCTTAGTAGCTCTATCCCGGGGCGAGCAGTACTTC. Supplemented by reference TRBV7-9 and TRBJ2-7, the full variable domain reads DTGVSQNPRHKITKRGQNVTFRCDPISEHNRLYWYRQTLGQGPEFLTYFQNEAQLEKSRLLSDRFSAERPKGSFSTLEIQRTEQGDSAMYLCASSLVALSRGEQYFGPGTRLTVT.

The sample holds a few counts of this clonotype. The rearrangement links TRBV7-2 to TRBJ2-1, with D hard to call. Per germline, CDR1 SGHTA and CDR2 FQGNSA. The CDR3 runs to 12 residues. Trimming took off 3 bases at V and 5 bases at J, with 5 bases between the two ends. In DNA form, the CDR3 reads TGTGCCAGCAGCTTCCGGGACAATGAGCAGTTCTTC. Translated, it gives CASSFRDNEQFF.

Many counts were recorded for this clonotype. The CDR3 sequence is CSARAPTSELEQFF. CDR3 in DNA: TGCAGTGCTAGAGCCCCTACATCGGAGCTTGAGCAGTTCTTC. J is TRBJ2-1 and V is TRBV20-1; D is undetermined. Germline CDR1 DFQATT, CDR2 SNEGSKA (reference sequence). This CDR3 region has 14 residues. V was cut by 1 base and J by 9 bases, with 16 bases left in between.

This rearrangement joins TRBV7-9 to TRBJ2-3; 7 nucleotides match TRBD2. The CDR3 extends over 16 amino acids. Looked up from germline, CDR1 is SEHNR and CDR2 is FQNEAQ (reference sequence). V trimming: 6 bases; J trimming: 0 bases; junction bases outside the gene matches: 9. CDR3 residues: CASRPPSGPSTDTQYF. In DNA, the CDR3 is TGTGCCAGCAGACCTCCTAGCGGTCCTAGCACAGATACGCAGTATTTT. Using reference TRBV7-9 and TRBJ2-3 for the parts outside the CDR3, the full variable domain is DTGVSQNPRHKITKRGQNVTFRCDPISEHNRLYWYRQTLGQGPEFLTYFQNEAQLEKSRLLSDRFSAERPKGSFSTLEIQRTEQGDSAMYLCASRPPSGPSTDTQYFGPGTRLTVL.

This clonotype appeared many times. V and J are TRBV6-5 and TRBJ2-3; D tentatively reads TRBD1 or TRBD2 (5 bases each). The CDR3 loop spans 15 amino acids. Germline values: CDR1 MNHEY, CDR2 SVGAGI. V dropped 4 bases and J dropped 0 bases, with 11 bases sitting between them. The CDR3, as DNA: TGTGCCAGCAGTTTACGGGACCGTAGCACAGATACGCAGTATTTT. Its translation: CASSLRDRSTDTQYF.

This clonotype has a handful of counts. This rearrangement joins TRBV9 to TRBJ2-2, with TRBD2 identical over 8 bases. With 1 base clipped from V and 0 bases from J, the junction kept 8 bases outside the gene matches. In germline, CDR1 is SGDLS, CDR2 YYNGEE. This CDR3 is built from 18 residues. The CDR3 nucleotides are TGTGCCAGCAGCGTATCTTTACAAGCGGGGGCGAACACCGGGGAGCTGTTTTTT. Amino acid sequence: CASSVSLQAGANTGELFF.

A few counts support this clonotype. This sequence joins TRBV6-2 or TRBV6-3 and TRBJ1-2; D gene ambiguous. Looked up from germline, CDR1 is MNHEY and CDR2 is SVGEGT. The CDR3 runs to 15 residues. V lost 2 bases, J lost 6 bases, and 16 bases lay in between. The CDR3 DNA is TGTGCCAGCAGTTACGGACCAACATCTAAGAATGGCTACACCTTC. It translates to CASSYGPTSKNGYTF.

The chain employs TRBV7-3 and TRBJ2-1; 8 bases line up with TRBD1. CDR1 is SGHTA and CDR2 is FQGTGA in the germline V gene. This CDR3 spans 14 amino acids. The ends lost 7 bases at V and 5 bases at J; junction bases unmatched: 7. The CDR3 spells CASNPGGRHNEQFF. The CDR3 nucleotides are TGTGCCAGCAACCCAGGGGGCCGCCACAATGAGCAGTTCTTC.

The rearrangement joins TRBV10-1 to TRBJ2-1; maybe TRBD2 (6 bases). Trimming shortened V by 6 bases and J by 0 bases, and 9 bases separated the two germline ends. The germline V gene encodes CDR1 WNHNN and CDR2 SYGVQD (reference sequence). CDR3 size: 14 residues. The CDR3 here is CASSGSPSYNEQFF. CDR3 bases: TGCGCCAGCAGCGGGAGTCCCTCCTACAATGAGCAGTTCTTC.

CDR3 protein: CASSQRGGYTF. The CDR3, as DNA: TGTGCCAGCAGCCAACGTGGGGGCTACACCTTC. J is TRBJ1-2 and V is TRBV3-1, with unresolved D. CDR3 length: 11 residues. Trimming cost V 2 bases and J 8 bases, with 6 bases left between them. CDR1 LGHDT and CDR2 YNNKEL come from the germline V gene (reference sequence).

This clonotype was detected a few times. V gene TRBV4-1 combines with J gene TRBJ2-1, with 7 positions matching TRBD1. Germline V CDR1 and CDR2: MGHRA, YSYEKL. J was trimmed by 9 bases and V by 3 bases; bases with no gene match: 11. This CDR3 comprises 15 residues. In DNA form, the CDR3 reads TGCGCCAGCAGCCACTTGTTACAGGGGTACGGTGAGCAGTTCTTC. Translated: CASSHLLQGYGEQFF.

The gene calls are TRBV7-8 and TRBJ2-3; possible D gene TRBD2, 5 bases. With 4 bases removed from V and 0 bases from J, the gap between germline ends came to 14 bases. From germline, CDR1 is SGHVS and CDR2 FQNEAQ. The CDR3 loop spans 16 amino acids. In DNA, the CDR3 is TGTGCCAGCAGCTCGGGATCTATCTCTAGCACAGATACGCAGTATTTT. This translates into CASSSGSISSTDTQYF.

This clonotype has only a few counts. The rearrangement uses TRBV20-1 and TRBJ2-7; 8 bases line up with TRBD2. Unmatched junction bases numbered 13, after V lost 6 bases and J lost 6 bases. Germline CDR1 is DFQATT and CDR2 is SNEGSKA (reference sequence). The CDR3 length is 14 residues. The CDR3 reads CSARRGDTLGEQYF. In DNA form, the CDR3 reads TGCAGTGCGAGGCGGGGGGACACCCTCGGCGAGCAGTACTTC.

The V and J genes are TRBV30 and TRBJ2-2; D not resolved. V lost 1 base and J lost 4, with 10 bases in between. The germline V gene has CDR1 GTSNPN and CDR2 SVGIG (reference sequence). CDR3 length equals 14 residues. CDR3 DNA: TGTGCCTGGAGTGGGAGCTATTCCACCGGGGAGCTGTTTTTT. Translation gives CAWSGSYSTGELFF.

The chain uses TRBV7-9 and TRBJ1-6, with D possibly matching TRBD1 (5 bases). Trimming removed 3 bases at V and 9 bases at J, with 12 bases between. The germline V gene encodes CDR1 SEHNR and CDR2 FQNEAQ (reference sequence). The CDR3 spans 14 residues. The CDR3 DNA reads as TGTGCCAGCAGCTTGGGGGGTGGTAGTTCACCCCTCCACTTT. Encoded protein: CASSLGGGSSPLHF.

The chain has TRBV12-3 or TRBV12-4 and TRBJ1-1, with 7 nucleotides matching TRBD1. The CDR3 consists of 13 residues. Trimming removed 6 bases from V and 7 bases from J; junction bases left unmatched: 8. This chain's CDR3 is CASRETGWFEAFF. As DNA, the CDR3 is TGTGCCAGCAGAGAGACAGGGTGGTTTGAAGCTTTCTTT.

This clonotype showed up just a few times. The V call is TRBV11-2, the J call TRBJ2-2, with D hard to call. The germline CDR1 and CDR2 sequences are SGHAT and FQNNGV. The CDR3 has 15 residues. The ends were cut back, 2 bases at V and 2 bases at J, with 9 bases in the middle. CDR3: CASSLYTENTGELFF. The CDR3 region has the DNA TGTGCCAGCAGCTTATACACGGAAAACACCGGGGAGCTGTTTTTT.